This T cell receptor (beta chain) comes out of a study of blood T cell repertoires in COVID-19. For the study at large: Sites in the United States, Italy and Spain provided acute and convalescent COVID-19 samples.

This clone appeared a few times. This CDR3 is built from 14 residues. Germline V gives CDR1 SGHRS, CDR2 YFSETQ. V was pared by 4 bases and J by 1 base, with 2 bases of the junction left unmatched. Assay: immunoSEQ multiplex PCR; the TCRdb copy retains only in-frame clones and omits some. The sample lists some 190,000 clones; about 88% were seen once. The genes are TRBV5-1 and TRBJ1-5; 7 nucleotides match TRBD1. Input material: peripheral blood. This TCR was recovered from a middle-aged woman who had recovered from COVID-19. CDR3 amino acids: CASSTGDSNQPQHF. In nucleotides, the CDR3 is TGCGCCAGCAGCACAGGGGACAGCAATCAGCCCCAGCATTTT.